The 13 T cell receptor beta chains given below trace back to one sample, sequenced in a study of shared clonotypes between healthy human individuals. The table came from immunoSEQ multiplex PCR; TCRdb's copy has only in-frame clones and leaves some out. The data contain over a million clones, more than 65% of them singletons. The sequenced material came from memory CD4+ T cells sorted from blood. Indicated subset: CD45RA-negative fraction. The receptors derive from a man in his late teens or twenties in good health.

Notes on this clone: The same CDR3 is also encoded by other DNA sequences in this sample. The rearrangement joins TRBV5-1 to TRBJ2-2, with unresolved D. Deletions cut 6 bases from V and 7 bases from J, with 10 bases between. In germline, CDR1 is SGHRS, CDR2 YFSETQ. This CDR3 has 12 residues. DNA for the CDR3: TGCGCCAGCACTCGAAACGACGGGGAGCTGTTTTTT. This gives the protein CASTRNDGELFF.

The chain carries TRBV7-8 and TRBJ2-7; 10 bases fit TRBD2. Trimming at V came to 3 bases and at J to 9 bases, leaving 11 bases not matched to a gene. The CDR3 is made up of 15 amino acids. The germline gives CDR1 SGHVS, CDR2 FQNEAQ. The CDR3 region has the DNA TGTGCCAGCAGCTTTCTAGCGGGGGTACCGGATGTGCAGTACTTC. It specifies CASSFLAGVPDVQYF.

The V gene is TRBV7-6, the J gene TRBJ2-1; D not resolved. The germline CDR1 and CDR2 sequences are SGHVS and FNYEAQ. V was cut by 2 bases and J by 4 bases, with 9 bases left in between. The CDR3 has 14 amino acids. The CDR3 DNA follows: TGTGCCAGCAGCTTAAGGGTGGGGTACAATGAGCAGTTCTTC. It specifies CASSLRVGYNEQFF. The variable domain in full, completed from reference TRBV7-6 and TRBJ2-1, reads GAGVSQSPRYKVTKRGQDVALRCDPISGHVSLYWYRQALGQGPEFLTYFNYEAQQDKSGLPNDRFSAERPEGSISTLTIQRTEQRDSAMYRCASSLRVGYNEQFFGPGTRLTVL.

Worth noting for this clone: Distinct nucleotide sequences in the sample also encode this CDR3. The rearrangement joins TRBV7-9 to TRBJ2-1; D is unresolved. The CDR3 contains 15 residues. From germline, CDR1 is SEHNR and CDR2 FQNEAQ (reference sequence). V lost 0 bases and J lost 0, with 6 bases in between. The chain's CDR3 is CASSLAGSSYNEQFF. For the CDR3, the DNA is TGTGCCAGCAGCTTAGCCGGATCCTCCTACAATGAGCAGTTCTTC. Full variable domain (missing parts from reference TRBV7-9 and TRBJ2-1): DTGVSQNPRHKITKRGQNVTFRCDPISEHNRLYWYRQTLGQGPEFLTYFQNEAQLEKSRLLSDRFSAERPKGSFSTLEIQRTEQGDSAMYLCASSLAGSSYNEQFFGPGTRLTVL.

This chain joins TRBV6-6 and TRBJ1-2; a weak D match, TRBD1 (6 bases). V lost 7 bases and J lost 7, with 19 bases in between. Germline V gives CDR1 MNHNY, CDR2 SVGAGI (reference sequence). The CDR3 runs 14 residues. In DNA, the CDR3 is TGTGCCAGCACCTACTCCTCCGTGGGGGCTGGCTACACCTTC. Its translation is CASTYSSVGAGYTF.

V gene TRBV6-1 combines with J gene TRBJ1-2; the D gene is possibly TRBD1 (6 bases). V gave up 2 bases and J gave up 10 bases, with 17 bases separating them. Germline CDR1 is MNHNS and CDR2 is SASEGT. This CDR3 is built from 14 residues. The CDR3 region is CASSERRGLLDYTF. For the CDR3, the DNA is TGTGCCAGCAGTGAACGGCGGGGGCTATTGGACTACACCTTC.

This rearrangement joins TRBV11-2 to TRBJ2-1; 11 bases align to TRBD2. V shed 0 bases, J shed 6 bases, and the junction held 4 bases outside the gene matches. The CDR3 is 16 amino acids. Germline values: CDR1 SGHAT, CDR2 FQNNGV. The CDR3 reads CASSLDSGGGSNEQFF. Here the CDR3 DNA reads TGTGCCAGCAGCTTAGATAGCGGGGGGGGATCCAATGAGCAGTTCTTC.

Note on this clone: Within the sample, other DNA sequences also encode this same CDR3. The chain recombines TRBV5-1 with TRBJ1-1; D is ambiguous. Trimming took 4 bases from V and 1 from J, leaving 11 bases between them. CDR3 length equals 14 residues. Germline V gene sequence: CDR1 SGHRS, CDR2 YFSETQ. The CDR3 DNA follows: TGCGCCAGCAGCCCCCTTGGTGGGAACACTGAAGCTTTCTTT. Translation gives CASSPLGGNTEAFF. The complete variable domain, with remaining parts taken from reference TRBV5-1 and TRBJ1-1, reads KAGVTQTPRYLIKTRGQQVTLSCSPISGHRSVSWYQQTPGQGLQFLFEYFSETQRNKGNFPGRFSGRQFSNSRSEMNVSTLELGDSALYLCASSPLGGNTEAFFGQGTRLTVV.

As to this clone: Distinct nucleotide sequences in the sample also encode this CDR3. This chain uses TRBV10-3 with TRBJ1-2, with D unclear. The germline V gene encodes CDR1 ENHRY and CDR2 SYGVKD. Trimming left V 7 bases short and J 3 bases short, with 9 bases between. This CDR3 spans 12 amino acids. The CDR3 bases are TGTGCCATCACAGCGGGAGACTATGGCTACACCTTC. Translation gives CAITAGDYGYTF.

CDR3 nucleotides: TGTGCCAGCAGTTTATTTAGCGGGAGTAGGGGAGAGACCCAGTACTTC. Translated, it gives CASSLFSGSRGETQYF. J is TRBJ2-5 and V is TRBV27; 9 nucleotides agree with TRBD2. The CDR3 has 16 residues. Trimming took 1 base from V and 4 from J; bases not matched to a gene: 7. The germline gives CDR1 MNHEY, CDR2 SMNVEV (reference sequence).

The chain employs TRBV6-1 and TRBJ2-1, with D uncertain. V shed 6 bases and J shed 9 bases, with 15 bases lying between them. The CDR3 totals 13 residues. From germline, CDR1 is MNHNS and CDR2 SASEGT. Written as DNA, the CDR3 is TGTGCCAGCAGAGAGACGTTTTCCAGTGAGCAGTTCTTC. This encodes CASRETFSSEQFF.

Here the CDR3 DNA reads TGTGCCAGCAGCTTAGTGGGGACCTATAATTCACCCCTCCACTTT. Encoded protein: CASSLVGTYNSPLHF. The V call is TRBV7-8, the J call TRBJ1-6; D gene ambiguous. There are 15 residues in the CDR3. The germline V gene encodes CDR1 SGHVS and CDR2 FQNEAQ. V was shortened by 1 base and J by 2 bases, with 6 bases between the two germline ends.

The chain uses TRBV7-2 and TRBJ2-3, with D hard to call. This CDR3 contains 16 residues. V lost 1 base, J lost 2 bases, and 13 bases lay in between. In germline, CDR1 is SGHTA, CDR2 FQGNSA. The CDR3 protein is CASSLDGLSHTDTQYF. The CDR3 coding sequence is TGTGCCAGCAGCTTAGATGGCCTCTCCCACACAGATACGCAGTATTTT.